Shown below are 23 T cell receptor beta chains from a single sample sequenced in a study of T cell responses to AZD1222 COVID-19 vaccine. Method: immunoSEQ multiplex PCR; TCRdb's copy keeps in-frame clones and lacks some. Among under 200,000 clones listed, around 94% were seen once. This sample comprised peripheral blood, obtained on day 0 of AZD1222 vaccination. Receptors originate from an adult in good health.

The chain couples TRBV7-9 to TRBJ1-3; D is unclear. Germline V gene lookup returns CDR1 SEHNR and CDR2 FQNEAQ (reference sequence). The V end lost 4 bases, the J end lost 3 bases, and 13 bases lay between the germline ends. This CDR3 is built from 15 residues. CDR3 sequence: CASSSPGFRGNTIYF. DNA of the CDR3: TGTGCCAGCAGCTCCCCGGGCTTTCGTGGAAACACCATATATTTT. Variable domain in full (rest from reference TRBV7-9 and TRBJ1-3): DTGVSQNPRHKITKRGQNVTFRCDPISEHNRLYWYRQTLGQGPEFLTYFQNEAQLEKSRLLSDRFSAERPKGSFSTLEIQRTEQGDSAMYLCASSSPGFRGNTIYFGEGSWLTVV.

This chain joins TRBV3-1 (or the pseudogene TRBV3-2) and TRBJ2-7; 7 bases are a match to TRBD1. Per the germline V gene, CDR1 is LGHDT and CDR2 is YNNKEL (reference sequence). Trimming removed 3 bases from V and 4 bases from J; junction bases left unmatched: 6. The CDR3 is 14 residues long. The DNA for the CDR3 is TGTGCCAGCAGCCACGGGACAGACCCATACGAGCAGTACTTC. This sequence encodes CASSHGTDPYEQYF.

V usage is TRBV27 and J usage is TRBJ2-3; no clear D. Trimming left V 4 bases short and J 2 bases short, with 10 bases between. Germline V lookup: CDR1 MNHEY, CDR2 SMNVEV (reference sequence). This CDR3 has 14 residues. CDR3 loop: CASSSGWVTDTQYF. CDR3 DNA: TGTGCCAGCAGTTCCGGGTGGGTCACAGATACGCAGTATTTT.

This clone has a single count. This rearrangement joins TRBV11-3 to TRBJ1-3, with 8 bases matching TRBD1. CDR1 and CDR2 from the germline V gene are SGHNT and YENEEA. The J segment lost 4 bases and the V segment lost 5 bases, leaving 10 bases of the junction unmatched. CDR3 length: 16 residues. The CDR3 spells CASSPGQGQDGNTIYF. CDR3 DNA: TGTGCCAGCAGCCCCGGACAGGGACAGGACGGAAACACCATATATTTT.

The chain combines TRBV11-1 with TRBJ2-7, with D possibly matching TRBD2 (5 bases). Germline CDR1 SGHAT, CDR2 FQDESV (reference sequence). This CDR3 contains 15 residues. The ends were cut back, 2 bases at V and 8 bases at J, with 19 bases in the middle. The CDR3 DNA follows: TGTGCCAGCAGCTTAACGGACGGACCCAGAGGGAAGCAGTACTTC. It is translated as CASSLTDGPRGKQYF. Variable domain in full (rest from reference TRBV11-1 and TRBJ2-7): EAEVAQSPRYKITEKSQAVAFWCDPISGHATLYWYRQILGQGPELLVQFQDESVVDDSQLPKDRFSAERLKGVDSTLKIQPAELGDSAMYLCASSLTDGPRGKQYFGPGTRLTVT.

In its sample, this clone was seen once. The rearrangement joins TRBV28 to TRBJ2-1; 8 bases are shared with TRBD2. The germline V gene encodes CDR1 MDHEN and CDR2 SYDVKM. V dropped 7 bases and J dropped 5; count of bases not matched to a gene: 7. There are 14 residues in the CDR3. The CDR3 bases are TGTGCCAGCAAAAGCGGGAGTCACGACAATGAGCAGTTCTTC. This translates into CASKSGSHDNEQFF.

This rearrangement joins TRBV5-8 to TRBJ2-7; no firm D call. Trimming left V 2 bases short and J 1 base short, with 10 bases between. This CDR3 region has 14 residues. Germline loops: CDR1 SGHTS, CDR2 YDEGEE. The CDR3 reads CASSFRTGSYEQYF. Here the CDR3 DNA reads TGTGCCAGCAGCTTCAGAACTGGATCCTACGAGCAGTACTTC.

In the case of this clone: Germline and junction disagree at one end, which may indicate a read error. The J gene is TRBJ1-3, the V gene TRBV6-5; D remains unclear. The length of the CDR3 is 13 residues. Per germline, CDR1 MNHEY and CDR2 SVGAGI. CDR3 residues: CASSLYPGNTIYF. The DNA of the CDR3 is TGTGCCAGCAGTCTCTACCCTGGGAACACCATATATTTT.

The chain combines TRBV2 with TRBJ1-5; TRBD1 matches 7 bases. Germline CDR1 reads SNHLY; CDR2 reads FYNNEI. The length of the CDR3 is 17 residues. V was pared by 6 bases and J by 0 bases, with 11 bases of the junction left unmatched. This CDR3 is CASRGRGNTHSNQPQHF. DNA for the CDR3: TGTGCCAGCAGGGGCAGGGGGAACACCCATAGCAATCAGCCCCAGCATTTT.

The chain employs TRBV15 and TRBJ1-1; tentative D call: TRBD1 (5 bases). The CDR3 has 15 residues. V shed 3 bases and J shed 0 bases, with 11 bases lying between them. Germline values: CDR1 LNHNV, CDR2 YYDKDF (reference sequence). The CDR3 loop is CATSSRAGVNTEAFF. CDR3 nucleotides: TGTGCCACCAGCAGCAGGGCAGGCGTGAACACTGAAGCTTTCTTT.

The chain carries TRBV4-1 and TRBJ2-2, with TRBD1 matching over 8 bases. Germline V gene data show CDR1 as MGHRA and CDR2 as YSYEKL. V gave up 4 bases and J gave up 0 bases; unmatched junction bases: 1. This CDR3 is 15 amino acids long. The CDR3 sequence is CASSPTGANTGELFF. CDR3 DNA: TGCGCCAGCAGCCCGACAGGGGCGAACACCGGGGAGCTGTTTTTT.

CDR3 residues: CASSLQREFDEQFF. CDR3 nucleotides: TGTGCCAGCAGTTTACAGCGGGAGTTCGATGAGCAGTTCTTC. The chain links TRBV28 to TRBJ2-1; 8 bases are a match to TRBD2. This CDR3 is 14 amino acids long. Germline CDR1 is MDHEN and CDR2 is SYDVKM. Germline trimming cut 2 bases from V and 8 bases from J; bases unmatched to any gene: 5. Together with reference TRBV28 and TRBJ2-1, the CDR3 gives the full variable domain: DVKVTQSSRYLVKRTGEKVFLECVQDMDHENMFWYRQDPGLGLRLIYFSYDVKMKEKGDIPEGYSVSREKKERFSLILESASTNQTSMYLCASSLQREFDEQFFGPGTRLTVL.

This sequence joins TRBV11-3 and TRBJ2-1, with unresolved D. Germline V gene data show CDR1 as SGHNT and CDR2 as YENEEA. Trimming removed 3 bases at V and 0 bases at J, with 6 bases between. The CDR3 is made up of 14 amino acids. CDR3: CASSFASSYNEQFF. The CDR3 nucleotides are TGTGCCAGCAGCTTTGCTAGCTCCTACAATGAGCAGTTCTTC.

The chain uses TRBV5-1 and TRBJ1-1; possibly TRBD1 for D (5 bases). Germline V gene sequence: CDR1 SGHRS, CDR2 YFSETQ. CDR3 length: 14 residues. The V and J ends lost 3 bases and 12 bases respectively, with 21 bases between them. CDR3 amino acids: CASSSNRDGGWTFF. The CDR3 DNA follows: TGCGCCAGCAGCTCAAATCGGGACGGAGGTTGGACTTTCTTT.

The V gene is TRBV29-1, the J gene TRBJ2-3; 7 bases fit TRBD2. Germline V lookup: CDR1 SQVTM, CDR2 ANQGSEA. V gave up 1 base and J gave up 0 bases; unmatched junction bases: 19. The CDR3 has 20 residues. The CDR3 reads CSVEGLGRGGRDSSTDTQYF. Here the CDR3 DNA reads TGCAGCGTTGAAGGTTTAGGGAGAGGCGGGAGAGACTCTAGCACAGATACGCAGTATTTT.

This chain connects TRBV3-1 (or the pseudogene TRBV3-2) to TRBJ1-4; D not resolved. This CDR3 comprises 11 residues. Germline CDR1 LGHDT, CDR2 YNNKEL (reference sequence). Between the trimmed V and J ends, which lost 3 bases and 10 bases, there was a span of 6 bases. The CDR3 loop is CASSQVGKLFF. CDR3 nucleotide sequence: TGTGCCAGCAGCCAGGTCGGAAAACTGTTTTTT.

This chain links TRBV5-4 with TRBJ1-1, with unresolved D. Germline assignment: CDR1 SGHNT and CDR2 YYREEE (reference sequence). Trimming removed 4 bases from V and 4 bases from J, with 14 bases in between. The CDR3 length is 14 residues. In DNA form, the CDR3 reads TGTGCCAGCAGCCGGACTCCCCAGACCACTGAAGCTTTCTTT. It specifies CASSRTPQTTEAFF.

As for this clone: Other nucleotide sequences in the sample specify the same CDR3. V is TRBV2 and J is TRBJ1-2; 7 nucleotides line up with TRBD1. The CDR3 covers 14 residues. The V segment lost 3 bases and the J segment 0 bases; nucleotides outside the gene matches: 1. Germline CDR1 SNHLY, CDR2 FYNNEI. As DNA, the CDR3 is TGTGCCAGCAGTGACAGGGGGGCTAACTATGGCTACACCTTC. Translating gives CASSDRGANYGYTF.

This clone turned up a few times. The chain uses TRBV5-1 and TRBJ2-7; a possible D gene is TRBD1 (5 bases). V dropped 6 bases and J dropped 5 bases, with 15 bases sitting between them. This CDR3 contains 13 residues. Germline CDR1 and CDR2: SGHRS and YFSETQ. This CDR3 reads CASMQTGFHEQYF. DNA for the CDR3: TGCGCCAGCATGCAAACAGGTTTCCACGAGCAGTACTTC. The complete variable domain, with remaining parts taken from reference TRBV5-1 and TRBJ2-7, reads KAGVTQTPRYLIKTRGQQVTLSCSPISGHRSVSWYQQTPGQGLQFLFEYFSETQRNKGNFPGRFSGRQFSNSRSEMNVSTLELGDSALYLCASMQTGFHEQYFGPGTRLTVT.

J is TRBJ2-7 and V is TRBV28, with D maybe TRBD2 (5 bases). Germline CDR1 MDHEN, CDR2 SYDVKM. CDR3 length: 14 residues. Trimming cost V 3 bases and J 2 bases, with 11 bases left between them. The CDR3 loop is CASSFGLQAYEQYF. In DNA, the CDR3 is TGTGCCAGCAGTTTCGGACTGCAAGCCTACGAGCAGTACTTC.

The chain couples TRBV12-3 or TRBV12-4 to TRBJ1-1, with D possibly being TRBD1 (5 bases). The CDR3 consists of 13 residues. Trimming pared 3 bases from V and 3 bases from J, leaving 8 bases between. The CDR3 loop reads CASSFRGHTEAFF. Written as DNA, the CDR3 is TGTGCCAGCAGTTTTAGGGGTCACACTGAAGCTTTCTTT.

The gene calls are TRBV28 and TRBJ2-2, with 9 bases identical to TRBD2. Trimming removed 6 bases from V and 7 bases from J; junction bases left unmatched: 9. The germline gives CDR1 MDHEN, CDR2 SYDVKM. The CDR3 length is 15 residues. CDR3 region: CASRGTSRRFGELFF. DNA of the CDR3: TGTGCCAGCAGGGGGACTAGCAGACGGTTCGGGGAGCTGTTTTTT. The full variable domain, in which reference TRBV28 and TRBJ2-2 provide the parts outside the CDR3, is DVKVTQSSRYLVKRTGEKVFLECVQDMDHENMFWYRQDPGLGLRLIYFSYDVKMKEKGDIPEGYSVSREKKERFSLILESASTNQTSMYLCASRGTSRRFGELFFGEGSRLTVL.

V usage is TRBV27 and J usage is TRBJ2-7, with D uncertain. V dropped 2 bases and J dropped 1 base, with 9 bases sitting between them. The CDR3 loop spans 14 amino acids. Germline-derived CDR1 and CDR2 are MNHEY and SMNVEV (reference sequence). The CDR3 protein is CASSLQDGSYEQYF. The CDR3 DNA is TGTGCCAGCAGTTTACAGGACGGGTCCTACGAGCAGTACTTC.